This entry concerns a single T cell receptor (beta chain). Generated by immunoSEQ multiplex PCR, the TCRdb table keeps only in-frame clones and is missing some. The sample lists roughly 57,000 clones; less than 95% were seen once. These data come from a study of T cell changes during pregnancy in multiple sclerosis. This CDR3 is built from 14 residues. From germline, CDR1 is GTSNPN and CDR2 SVGIG (reference sequence). The J segment lost 10 bases and the V segment lost 0 bases, leaving 10 bases of the junction unmatched. The genes are TRBV30 and TRBJ1-2; TRBD1 matches at 8 bases. This receptor was taken from a female donor with multiple sclerosis, enrolled in a pregnancy study. This material consisted of CD8+ T cells from peripheral blood mononuclear cells, taken after pregnancy. The CDR3 DNA follows: TGTGCCTGGAGTGTACTTGCAGGGGGCTCCTCCTACACCTTC. Its translation: CAWSVLAGGSSYTF.